This T cell receptor beta chain was sequenced in a study of T cells after yellow fever vaccination. TCRdb ran MiXCR on the 5' RACE reads and lists one entry per CDR3 protein. The table shows a few hundred thousand distinct CDR3 sequences, with about 4% occurring only once. This clonotype has ten or more counts. Germline V gene lookup returns CDR1 SQVTM and CDR2 ANQGSEA. This CDR3 is built from 15 residues. The V and J ends lost 2 bases and 1 base respectively, with 14 bases between them. This sequence joins TRBV29-1 and TRBJ2-5; no definite D call. Sequencing used PBMCs, obtained 5 days after the yellow fever booster vaccination. This clonotype was obtained from a man in his late teens or twenties who received the YFV17D yellow fever vaccine. The CDR3: CSVERRPYTQETQYF. The CDR3 DNA follows: TGCAGCGTTGAAAGGCGGCCTTACACCCAAGAGACCCAGTACTTC.